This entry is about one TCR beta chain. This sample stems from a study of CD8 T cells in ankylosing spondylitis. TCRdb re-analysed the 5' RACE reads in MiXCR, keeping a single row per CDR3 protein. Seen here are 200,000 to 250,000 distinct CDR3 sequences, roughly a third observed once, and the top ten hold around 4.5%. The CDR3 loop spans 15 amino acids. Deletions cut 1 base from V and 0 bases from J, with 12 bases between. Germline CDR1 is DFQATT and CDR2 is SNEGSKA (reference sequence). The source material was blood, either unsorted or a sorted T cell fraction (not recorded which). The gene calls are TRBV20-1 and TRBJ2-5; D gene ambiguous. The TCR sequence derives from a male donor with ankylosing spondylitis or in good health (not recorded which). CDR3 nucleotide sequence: TGCAGTGCTAGAGTGGCAGCCCTGTACCAAGAGACCCAGTACTTC. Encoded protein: CSARVAALYQETQYF.